This passage covers 23 T cell receptor beta chains from one sample sequenced in a study of blood T cell repertoires in COVID-19. Assay used: immunoSEQ multiplex PCR; TCRdb lists only in-frame clones, some missing. The data contain about 120,000 clones, 65% to 85% of them singletons. The sequenced sample was peripheral blood. These receptor sequences come from a woman between 65 and 79 years old with acute or convalescent COVID-19.

The chain has TRBV11-3 and TRBJ2-7; D is perhaps TRBD2 (5 bases). The V gene lost 1 base and the J gene lost 0 bases, with 10 bases spanning the gap. Germline V gene data show CDR1 as SGHNT and CDR2 as YENEEA. This CDR3 has 15 residues. This CDR3 is CASSLGGSYSYEQYF. The CDR3 DNA reads as TGTGCCAGCAGCTTAGGTGGGAGTTACTCCTACGAGCAGTACTTC.

The chain recombines TRBV6-5 with TRBJ2-3; TRBD2 matches at 10 bases. The CDR3 consists of 14 residues. After removal of 7 bases from V and 3 bases from J, the junction contained 4 bases not matched to a gene. Per the germline V gene, CDR1 is MNHEY and CDR2 is SVGAGI. CDR3 DNA sequence: TGTGCCAGCATGCCTAGCGGGAGAACAGATACGCAGTATTTT. It encodes CASMPSGRTDTQYF.

The rearrangement links TRBV7-9 to TRBJ2-5; the match to TRBD2 covers 7 bases. Germline V gives CDR1 SEHNR, CDR2 FQNEAQ (reference sequence). The CDR3 has 16 amino acids. The V and J ends lost 2 bases and 0 bases, in that order; junction bases with no gene match: 6. The CDR3 spells CASSLYGGSYQETQYF. For the CDR3, the DNA is TGTGCCAGCAGCTTATACGGGGGGTCCTACCAAGAGACCCAGTACTTC.

This clone was detected only once. Here the CDR3 reads CSVGGEETQYF. The CDR3 DNA follows: TGCAGCGTTGGGGGGGAAGAGACCCAGTACTTC. V is TRBV29-1 and J is TRBJ2-5; tentatively, D is TRBD2 (6 bases). Germline lookup yields CDR1 SQVTM and CDR2 ANQGSEA. Trimming shortened V by 4 bases and J by 3 bases, and 6 bases separated the two germline ends. The CDR3 sequence is 11 residues long.

This chain connects TRBV6-5 to TRBJ2-1; 7 bases align to TRBD2. Trimming cost V 6 bases and J 7 bases; bases outside gene matches: 9. CDR1 MNHEY and CDR2 SVGAGI come from the germline V gene. The CDR3 length is 14 residues. DNA for the CDR3: TGTGCCAGCAGCCAGCAGCGGGATCGAAATGAGCAGTTCTTC. Translation: CASSQQRDRNEQFF.

This chain uses TRBV20-1 with TRBJ1-1, with D possibly being TRBD1 (5 bases). V shed 0 bases and J shed 10 bases, with 9 bases lying between them. This CDR3 comprises 11 residues. Per germline, CDR1 DFQATT and CDR2 SNEGSKA (reference sequence). The CDR3: CSARETGVAFF. CDR3 DNA: TGCAGTGCTAGAGAGACGGGGGTAGCTTTCTTT.

The V and J genes are TRBV18 and TRBJ2-3; no firm D call. This CDR3 is 11 amino acids long. From germline, CDR1 is KGHSH and CDR2 LQKENI. V gave up 8 bases and J gave up 4 bases, with 7 bases separating them. DNA for the CDR3: TGTGCCAGCAGAGTGTCAGATACGCAGTATTTT. Translating it yields CASRVSDTQYF.

The CDR3 here is CASSQDYSLGETQYF. The CDR3 bases are TGTGCCAGCAGCCAAGATTATAGCCTTGGGGAGACCCAGTACTTC. This chain connects TRBV3-1 (or the pseudogene TRBV3-2) to TRBJ2-5; no firm D call. The CDR3 is 15 amino acids. The germline V gene has CDR1 LGHDT and CDR2 YNNKEL (reference sequence). The ends were cut back, 0 bases at V and 5 bases at J, with 13 bases in the middle.

This chain connects TRBV29-1 to TRBJ2-3; 10 bases are a match to TRBD2. Trimming removed 8 bases from V and 0 bases from J; junction bases left unmatched: 11. The CDR3 runs to 16 residues. In germline, CDR1 is SQVTM, CDR2 ANQGSEA. The CDR3 protein is CSFKVWTSGSTDTQYF. The DNA of the CDR3 is TGCAGCTTTAAAGTCTGGACTAGCGGAAGCACAGATACGCAGTATTTT.

This clone showed up just a few times. This sequence joins TRBV5-4 and TRBJ1-3; possible D gene TRBD1, 5 bases. This CDR3 has 16 residues. The germline gives CDR1 SGHNT, CDR2 YYREEE (reference sequence). V was clipped by 4 bases and J by 2 bases, with 16 bases between them. The CDR3 DNA is TGTGCCAGCAGCCCAGGCGGGGCAGGGACTGGAAACACCATATATTTT. Amino acid sequence: CASSPGGAGTGNTIYF.

V usage is TRBV6-6 and J usage is TRBJ2-5; 9 bases align to TRBD2. The germline V gene encodes CDR1 MNHNY and CDR2 SVGAGI (reference sequence). Unmatched junction bases numbered 9, after V lost 6 bases and J lost 4 bases. The CDR3 is 15 residues long. The CDR3 nucleotides are TGTGCCAGCAGATCCTACGGCGGGGGGGGAGAGACCCAGTACTTC. Its protein is CASRSYGGGGETQYF.

This chain joins TRBV6-5 and TRBJ1-1; 7 bases align to TRBD1. V dropped 6 bases and J dropped 1; count of bases not matched to a gene: 5. Germline V lookup: CDR1 MNHEY, CDR2 SVGAGI. The CDR3 is made up of 14 amino acids. The chain's CDR3 is CASSQWTGNTEAFF. The CDR3 nucleotides read TGTGCCAGCAGCCAGTGGACAGGGAACACTGAAGCTTTCTTT.

CDR3 bases: TGCGCCAGCAGCTTGGTAGGAGACAGGACAGATACGCAGTATTTT. Translated: CASSLVGDRTDTQYF. J is TRBJ2-3 and V is TRBV5-1; TRBD1 might be the D (6 bases). V was cut by 0 bases and J by 3 bases, with 11 bases left in between. CDR3 size: 15 residues. CDR1 and CDR2 from the germline V gene are SGHRS and YFSETQ.

In its sample, this clone was seen once. The chain couples TRBV2 to TRBJ1-2; D might be TRBD1 (5 bases). Germline CDR1 SNHLY, CDR2 FYNNEI. V was clipped by 9 bases and J by 4 bases, with 15 bases between them. The CDR3 extends over 13 amino acids. DNA for the CDR3: TGTGCCAGTGCGGTGGGGCATGGCTATGGCTACACCTTC. Translation gives CASAVGHGYGYTF.

The gene calls are TRBV19 and TRBJ1-3, with 7 nucleotides matching TRBD1. J was trimmed by 5 bases and V by 4 bases; bases with no gene match: 14. The CDR3 has 17 amino acids. CDR1 is LNHDA, CDR2 SQIVND, per germline (reference sequence). The CDR3 is CASSTTGDSAHRNTIYF. Here the CDR3 DNA reads TGTGCCAGTAGTACGACCGGGGACAGCGCCCATAGAAACACCATATATTTT.

J is TRBJ1-1 and V is TRBV19; 8 bases are a match to TRBD1. With 8 bases clipped from V and 4 bases from J, the junction kept 6 bases outside the gene matches. CDR1 LNHDA and CDR2 SQIVND come from the germline V gene (reference sequence). The CDR3 runs to 13 residues. The CDR3 loop reads CASRDRGSTEAFF. As DNA, the CDR3 is TGTGCCAGTCGAGACAGGGGATCCACTGAAGCTTTCTTT.

The rearrangement links TRBV7-9 to TRBJ2-3, with 8 bases lining up with TRBD1. Germline values: CDR1 SEHNR, CDR2 FQNEAQ (reference sequence). V was clipped by 5 bases and J by 1 base; unmatched bases: 2. This CDR3 is built from 14 residues. The CDR3 bases are TGTGCCAGCAGCCAGGACAGGGGCACAGATACGCAGTATTTT. It specifies CASSQDRGTDTQYF.

V and J are TRBV2 and TRBJ2-2, with TRBD2 matching over 8 bases. CDR1 and CDR2 (germline): SNHLY, FYNNEI. The CDR3 is 16 amino acids. The V gene end was trimmed by 4 bases and the J gene end by 0 bases; junction bases not matched to a gene: 4. For the CDR3, the DNA is TGTGCCAGCAGTGTTAGGCGGGGGGCGAACACCGGGGAGCTGTTTTTT. It yields the protein CASSVRRGANTGELFF.

V is TRBV11-2 and J is TRBJ1-4; a weak D match, TRBD1 (5 bases). The germline V and J ends were trimmed by 3 bases and 4 bases, with 12 bases remaining between them. Germline values: CDR1 SGHAT, CDR2 FQNNGV. This CDR3 contains 15 residues. CDR3 sequence reads: CASSFMGTDNEKLFF. In DNA, the CDR3 is TGTGCCAGCAGCTTTATGGGGACTGATAATGAAAAACTGTTTTTT.

There are a few counts of this clone. The rearrangement links TRBV5-4 to TRBJ1-3; D is unresolved. Trimming pared 0 bases from V and 0 bases from J, leaving 13 bases between. Germline-derived CDR1 and CDR2 are SGHNT and YYREEE (reference sequence). The CDR3 sequence is 17 residues long. The CDR3 region is CASSLDPGPSSGNTIYF. CDR3 in DNA: TGTGCCAGCAGCTTGGACCCGGGTCCCTCCTCTGGAAACACCATATATTTT.

Comment on this clone: Other DNA sequences of this sample code for an identical CDR3. This chain links TRBV3-1 (or the pseudogene TRBV3-2) with TRBJ1-1; D gene ambiguous. Germline lookup yields CDR1 LGHDT and CDR2 YNNKEL (reference sequence). The CDR3 totals 12 residues. V shed 2 bases and J shed 3 bases, with 4 bases lying between them. The CDR3 DNA sequence: TGTGCCAGCAGCCAAACGGACACTGAAGCTTTCTTT. As protein: CASSQTDTEAFF.

The chain couples TRBV5-1 to TRBJ1-1; D possibly corresponds to TRBD1 (5 bases). This CDR3 has 15 amino acids. CDR1 is SGHRS and CDR2 is YFSETQ in the germline V gene. The germline V and J ends were trimmed by 4 bases and 6 bases, with 19 bases remaining between them. In nucleotides, the CDR3 is TGCGCCAGCAGCCCCCGAAGGGGAAGGATCCCTGAAGCTTTCTTT. Its translation: CASSPRRGRIPEAFF.

This clone has only one observation. This chain links TRBV3-1 (or the pseudogene TRBV3-2) with TRBJ1-5; D gene unclear. In germline, CDR1 is LGHDT, CDR2 YNNKEL (reference sequence). The CDR3 totals 13 residues. Trimming removed 1 base at V and 4 bases at J, with 5 bases between. The CDR3 region is CASSQGLNQPQHF. Here the CDR3 DNA reads TGTGCCAGCAGCCAAGGCCTAAATCAGCCCCAGCATTTT.